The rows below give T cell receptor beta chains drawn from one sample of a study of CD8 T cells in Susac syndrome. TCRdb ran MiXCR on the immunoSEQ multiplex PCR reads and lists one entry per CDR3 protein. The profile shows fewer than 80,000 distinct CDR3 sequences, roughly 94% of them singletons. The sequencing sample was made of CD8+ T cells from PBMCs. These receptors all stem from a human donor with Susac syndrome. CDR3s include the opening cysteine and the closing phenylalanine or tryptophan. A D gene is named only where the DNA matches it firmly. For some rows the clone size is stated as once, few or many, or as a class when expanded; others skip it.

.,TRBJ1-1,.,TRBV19,CASSMAGTEWAFF,TGTGCCAGTAGTATGGCGGGAACAGAGTGGGCTTTCTTT
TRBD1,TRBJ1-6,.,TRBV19,CASSIPGQSRPLHF,TGTGCCAGTAGTATACCGGGACAGTCCCGACCCCTCCACTTT
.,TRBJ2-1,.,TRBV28,CASRDYNEQFF,TGTGCCAGCAGGGATTACAATGAGCAGTTCTTC
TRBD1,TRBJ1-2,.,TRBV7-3,CASSHDRGANYGYTF,TGTGCCAGCAGCCACGACAGGGGAGCTAACTATGGCTACACCTTC
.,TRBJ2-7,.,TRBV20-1,CSARDRTKTYEQYF,TGCAGTGCTAGAGACCGGACGAAAACCTACGAGCAGTACTTC
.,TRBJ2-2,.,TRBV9,CASSVGVGGELFF,TGTGCCAGCAGCGTAGGGGTCGGCGGGGAGCTGTTTTTT
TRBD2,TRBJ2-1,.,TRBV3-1,CASSWMAGGVDEQFF,TGTGCCAGCAGTTGGATGGCGGGGGGCGTGGATGAGCAGTTCTTC
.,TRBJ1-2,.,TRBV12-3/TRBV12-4,CASSFGNRVAGYTF,TGTGCCAGCAGTTTTGGGAACAGGGTCGCTGGCTACACCTTC
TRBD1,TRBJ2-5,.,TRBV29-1,CSVRAGTGRETQYF,TGCAGCGTGAGGGCCGGGACAGGGAGGGAGACCCAGTACTTC
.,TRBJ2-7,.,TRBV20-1,CSAITVSGPTYEQYF,TGCAGTGCTATAACTGTTTCCGGGCCAACCTACGAGCAGTACTTC
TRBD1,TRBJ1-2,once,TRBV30,CAWTPTGVNLGYTF,TGTGCCTGGACCCCGACAGGGGTAAATCTTGGCTACACCTTC